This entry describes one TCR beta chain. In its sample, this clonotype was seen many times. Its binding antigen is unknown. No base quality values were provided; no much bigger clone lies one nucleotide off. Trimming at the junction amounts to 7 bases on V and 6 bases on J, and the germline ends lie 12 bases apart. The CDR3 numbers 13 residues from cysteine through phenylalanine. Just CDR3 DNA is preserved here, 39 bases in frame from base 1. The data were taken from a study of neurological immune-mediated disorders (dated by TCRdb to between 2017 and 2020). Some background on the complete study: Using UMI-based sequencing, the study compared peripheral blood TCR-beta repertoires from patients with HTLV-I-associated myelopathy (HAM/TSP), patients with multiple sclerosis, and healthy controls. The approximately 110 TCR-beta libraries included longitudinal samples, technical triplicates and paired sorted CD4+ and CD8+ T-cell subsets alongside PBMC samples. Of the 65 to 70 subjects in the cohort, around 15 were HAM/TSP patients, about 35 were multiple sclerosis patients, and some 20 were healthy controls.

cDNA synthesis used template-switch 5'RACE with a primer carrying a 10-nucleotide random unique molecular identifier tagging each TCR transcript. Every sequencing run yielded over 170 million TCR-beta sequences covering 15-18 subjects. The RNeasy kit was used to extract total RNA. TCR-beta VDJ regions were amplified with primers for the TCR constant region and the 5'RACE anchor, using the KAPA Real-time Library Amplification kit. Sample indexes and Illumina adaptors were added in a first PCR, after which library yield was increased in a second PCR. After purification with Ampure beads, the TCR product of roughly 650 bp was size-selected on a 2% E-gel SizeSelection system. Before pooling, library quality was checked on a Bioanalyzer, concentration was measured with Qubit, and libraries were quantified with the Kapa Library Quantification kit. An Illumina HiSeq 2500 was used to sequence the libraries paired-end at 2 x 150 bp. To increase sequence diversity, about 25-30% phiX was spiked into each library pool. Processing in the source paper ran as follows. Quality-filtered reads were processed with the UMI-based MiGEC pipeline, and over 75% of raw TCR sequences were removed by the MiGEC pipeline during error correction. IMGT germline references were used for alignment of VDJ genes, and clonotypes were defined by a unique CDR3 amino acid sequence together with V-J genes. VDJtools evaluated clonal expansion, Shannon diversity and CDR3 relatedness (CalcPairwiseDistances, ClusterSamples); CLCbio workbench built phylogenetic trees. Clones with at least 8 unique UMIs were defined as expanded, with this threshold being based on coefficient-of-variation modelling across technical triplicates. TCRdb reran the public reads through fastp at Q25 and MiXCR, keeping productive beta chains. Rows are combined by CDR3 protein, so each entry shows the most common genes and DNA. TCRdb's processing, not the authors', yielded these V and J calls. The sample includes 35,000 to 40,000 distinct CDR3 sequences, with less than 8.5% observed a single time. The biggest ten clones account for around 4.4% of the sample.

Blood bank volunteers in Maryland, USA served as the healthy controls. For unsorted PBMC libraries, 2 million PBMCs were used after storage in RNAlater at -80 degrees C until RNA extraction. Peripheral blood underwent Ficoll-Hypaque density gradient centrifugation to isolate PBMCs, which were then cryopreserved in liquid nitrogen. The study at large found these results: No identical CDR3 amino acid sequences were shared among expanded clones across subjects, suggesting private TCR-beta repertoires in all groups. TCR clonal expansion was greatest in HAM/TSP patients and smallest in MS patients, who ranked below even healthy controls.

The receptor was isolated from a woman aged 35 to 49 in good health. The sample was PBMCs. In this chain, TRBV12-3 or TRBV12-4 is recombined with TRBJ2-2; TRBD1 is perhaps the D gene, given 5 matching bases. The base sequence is TGTGCCAGCACCCTGACAGTTCCCGGGGAGCTGTTTTTT. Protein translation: CASTLTVPGELFF.